The rows below give T cell receptor beta chains drawn from one sample of a study of T cell changes during pregnancy in multiple sclerosis. This table comes from immunoSEQ multiplex PCR, and its TCRdb copy is limited to in-frame clones, with some not included. The table lists roughly 36,000 clones, 90% to 95% of them singletons. The sample here was CD8+ T cells from peripheral blood mononuclear cells, taken in the second trimester of pregnancy. The receptors derive from a female donor with multiple sclerosis, enrolled in a pregnancy study. Each CDR3 is given with its conserved first and last residue. D genes are given only for firm matches. Clone size is shown for a subset of rows, as once, few, many or a class of expanded clone.

D	J	size	V	length	CDR3	DNA
.	TRBJ1-1	.	TRBV5-8	15	CASSLRQGWNTEAFF	TGTGCCAGCAGCTTGCGGCAGGGGTGGAACACTGAAGCTTTCTTT
.	TRBJ2-2	few	TRBV7-2	13	CASSLEGAGELFF	TGTGCCAGCAGCTTAGAAGGGGCCGGGGAGCTGTTTTTT
.	TRBJ2-7	.	TRBV7-9	15	CASSLGQANSYEQYF	TGTGCCAGCAGCTTAGGACAGGCCAACTCATACGAGCAGTACTTC
.	TRBJ1-1	.	TRBV5-4	14	CASSPLGMNTEAFF	TGTGCCAGCAGCCCGCTGGGCATGAACACTGAAGCTTTCTTT
.	TRBJ1-1	.	TRBV7-8	12	CASSLAGSEAFF	TGTGCCAGCAGCCTGGCGGGGTCTGAAGCTTTCTTT
.	TRBJ2-5	.	TRBV4-3	15	CASSQDSGEWETQYF	TGCGCCAGCAGCCAAGATTCGGGGGAGTGGGAGACCCAGTACTTC
TRBD1	TRBJ1-2	.	TRBV7-9	14	CASSLGEGARGYTF	TGTGCCAGCAGCTTAGGTGAGGGGGCGCGTGGCTACACCTTC
.	TRBJ1-1	once	TRBV5-1	16	CASFPGGRVMNTEAFF	TGCGCCAGCTTCCCGGGGGGGCGTGTCATGAACACTGAAGCTTTCTTT
TRBD1	TRBJ1-2	.	TRBV2	14	CASSERTGGDGYTF	TGTGCCAGCAGTGAAAGGACAGGGGGGGACGGCTACACCTTC
.	TRBJ1-1	.	TRBV9	13	CASSVASNTEAFF	TGTGCCAGCAGCGTAGCCTCCAACACTGAAGCTTTCTTT
TRBD1	TRBJ1-2	.	TRBV7-7	21	CASSQFSLVWGLGQAAYGYTF	TGTGCCAGCAGCCAATTTAGCTTAGTTTGGGGGCTAGGACAGGCCGCCTATGGCTACACCTTC
TRBD1	TRBJ2-5	.	TRBV6-6	16	CASSSSQGALQETQYF	TGTGCCAGCAGTTCGTCACAGGGGGCGCTACAAGAGACCCAGTACTTC
.	TRBJ2-5	.	TRBV5-4	13	CASSEEMMETQYF	TGTGCCAGCAGCGAGGAGATGATGGAGACCCAGTACTTC
.	TRBJ2-2	.	TRBV25-1	13	CASSVTGIGELFF	TGTGCCAGCAGTGTTACAGGGATCGGGGAGCTGTTTTTT
.	TRBJ1-1	.	TRBV7-9	13	CASSTGPTGEAFF	TGTGCCAGCAGTACAGGGCCCACCGGTGAAGCTTTCTTT
.	TRBJ1-1	.	TRBV30	12	CASHQGGTEAFF	TGTGCCTCCCACCAGGGCGGCACTGAAGCTTTCTTT
TRBD2	TRBJ2-2	once	TRBV7-8	16	CASSLAGGVLTGELFF	TGTGCCAGCAGCTTAGCGGGAGGGGTATTGACCGGGGAGCTGTTTTTT
.	TRBJ1-4	.	TRBV9	14	CASSVGDYNEKLFF	TGTGCCAGCAGCGTTGGTGACTATAATGAAAAACTGTTTTTT
.	TRBJ2-1	.	TRBV6-1	15	CASSDQWGRYNEQFF	TGTGCCAGCAGTGATCAGTGGGGCCGGTACAATGAGCAGTTCTTC
.	TRBJ1-6	.	TRBV19	14	CASTQWGGPSPLHF	TGTGCCAGTACTCAATGGGGCGGACCTTCACCCCTCCACTTT
TRBD2	TRBJ2-7	.	TRBV11-2	16	CASSLDRASGEDEQYF	TGTGCCAGCAGCTTAGATCGGGCTAGCGGTGAAGACGAGCAGTACTTC
.	TRBJ1-4	.	TRBV19	14	CASSFQGSDEKLFF	TGTGCCAGTAGCTTTCAGGGCAGTGATGAAAAACTGTTTTTT
.	TRBJ1-1	.	TRBV30	13	CAWSIEGGTEAFF	TGTGCCTGGAGTATAGAGGGTGGTACTGAAGCTTTCTTT
.	TRBJ1-1	.	TRBV30	11	CAWSHSTEAFF	TGTGCCTGGTCCCACTCCACTGAAGCTTTCTTT
.	TRBJ2-5	.	TRBV6-5	15	CASSYSTGLQETQYF	TGTGCCAGCAGTTACTCGACGGGTCTACAAGAGACCCAGTACTTC
TRBD2	TRBJ2-7	.	TRBV2	16	CATRRTSGSSGYEQYF	TGTGCCACCCGTAGGACTAGCGGGAGTTCGGGTTACGAGCAGTACTTC
TRBD1	TRBJ2-7	.	TRBV29-1	15	CSVVPPQGDVYEQYF	TGCAGCGTTGTGCCCCCACAGGGGGATGTCTACGAGCAGTACTTC
TRBD2	TRBJ2-1	.	TRBV5-5	19	CASSLAGLAGGPSYNEQFF	TGTGCCAGCAGCTTGGCGGGGCTAGCGGGGGGACCCTCCTACAATGAGCAGTTCTTC
.	TRBJ2-7	.	TRBV13	15	CASSLRQRKNYEQYF	TGTGCCAGCAGCTTAAGACAGAGAAAAAACTACGAGCAGTACTTC
.	TRBJ2-6	.	TRBV6-4	14	CASSQISGANVLTF	TGTGCCAGCAGTCAGATCTCTGGGGCCAACGTCCTGACTTTC
TRBD1	TRBJ2-7	.	TRBV19	13	CAARGTGGHEQYF	TGTGCCGCTAGGGGGACAGGGGGTCACGAGCAGTACTTC
.	TRBJ1-2	.	TRBV19	12	CASSTDIYGYTF	TGTGCCAGTAGTACGGACATCTATGGCTACACCTTC
TRBD2	TRBJ2-7	.	TRBV19	14	CASSLAGTTYEQYF	TGTGCCAGTAGTCTAGCGGGAACTACCTACGAGCAGTACTTC
.	TRBJ2-2	.	TRBV29-1	13	CSVELVITGELFF	TGCAGCGTCGAGTTAGTAATCACCGGGGAGCTGTTTTTT
.	TRBJ2-1	.	TRBV7-6	14	CASSFTGSVNEQFF	TGTGCCAGCAGCTTCACAGGGTCAGTGAATGAGCAGTTCTTC
TRBD1	TRBJ2-1	.	TRBV13	15	CASSPGQTSYNEQFF	TGTGCCAGCAGCCCGGGACAGACGTCATACAATGAGCAGTTCTTC